Below are 18 T cell receptor beta chains sequenced from a single sample in a study of blood T cells in healthy people across ages. Combining a sample-barcoded 5' primer with a J-beta primer mix, a second PCR ran for about 7 to 11 cycles. TCRdb re-called the 5' RACE reads through MiXCR, storing one row per CDR3 protein. The table has roughly 900,000 distinct CDR3 sequences, 48% seen once. Sequencing was carried out using blood. The source of these receptors is a man aged 25-40 years in good health.

The chain recombines TRBV20-1 with TRBJ2-7; no clear D gene. Trimming removed 1 base at V and 5 bases at J, with 18 bases between. CDR1 is DFQATT and CDR2 is SNEGSKA in the germline V gene (reference sequence). The CDR3 length is 15 residues. CDR3: CSARGLPASPNEQYF. In DNA form, the CDR3 reads TGCAGTGCTAGAGGCTTACCGGCCAGCCCCAACGAGCAGTACTTC.

The rearrangement links TRBV6-5 to TRBJ2-3; D uncertain. V was trimmed by 2 bases and J by 3 bases, leaving 12 bases between them. CDR3 length: 15 residues. Germline CDR1 is MNHEY and CDR2 is SVGAGI. CDR3 in amino acids: CASSYRARVTDTQYF. The CDR3 region has the DNA TGTGCCAGCAGTTACAGGGCTAGAGTAACAGATACGCAGTATTTT.

The chain carries TRBV20-1 and TRBJ2-1; 7 bases are a match to TRBD1. Germline CDR1 is DFQATT and CDR2 is SNEGSKA (reference sequence). V lost 4 bases and J lost 7; bases outside the gene matches: 10. The CDR3 spans 14 residues. DNA of the CDR3: TGCAGTGCTATCCTCCCGGGACAGAGAAATGAGCAGTTCTTC. As protein: CSAILPGQRNEQFF.

This clonotype was counted a few times. The rearrangement joins TRBV7-9 to TRBJ1-6; no firm D call. CDR1 is SEHNR, CDR2 FQNEAQ, per germline (reference sequence). The CDR3 extends over 17 amino acids. Trimming cost V 5 bases and J 7 bases, with 21 bases left between them. The CDR3 spells CASSPSDVTAGNSPLHF. The CDR3 DNA reads as TGTGCCAGCAGCCCTTCCGACGTGACGGCGGGAAATTCACCCCTCCACTTT.

This chain joins TRBV6-2 or TRBV6-3 and TRBJ2-3; possibly TRBD1 or TRBD2 for D (7 bases each). Trimming cost V 7 bases and J 0 bases, with 17 bases left between them. This CDR3 has 16 amino acids. Germline V gene lookup returns CDR1 MNHEY and CDR2 SVGEGT. CDR3 coding DNA: TGTGCCAGCACAGGGGGGGGCCCACCGAGCACAGATACGCAGTATTTT. Translated: CASTGGGPPSTDTQYF.

Details on this clonotype: A clone one base away is much larger, so this may be a read error. The chain uses TRBV4-1 and TRBJ2-7; D gene unclear. The J call may be mistaken, given a closer DNA end match to TRBJ2-5. From germline, CDR1 is MGHRA and CDR2 YSYEKL. This CDR3 has 14 residues. The CDR3 bases are TGCGCCAGCAGCCAGGACGGCCTACAAAAGACCCAGTACTTC. Translation gives CASSQDGLQKTQYF.

The CDR3 loop reads CASSTGVRGYTF. CDR3 coding DNA: TGTGCCAGCAGTACAGGGGTTCGGGGCTACACCTTC. The V gene is TRBV12-3 or TRBV12-4, the J gene TRBJ1-2; TRBD1 agrees at 7 bases. The length of the CDR3 is 12 residues. J was trimmed by 8 bases and V by 5 bases; bases with no gene match: 5.

This chain joins TRBV6-2 or TRBV6-3 and TRBJ2-2; perhaps TRBD2 as D (5 bases). The CDR3 runs to 13 residues. The germline V and J ends were trimmed by 5 bases and 8 bases, with 12 bases remaining between them. Germline V gene data show CDR1 as MNHEY and CDR2 as SVGEGT. This CDR3 reads CASSDYNPGELFF. The DNA for the CDR3 is TGTGCCAGCAGTGACTACAATCCTGGGGAGCTGTTTTTT.

The V and J genes are TRBV12-3 or TRBV12-4 and TRBJ2-7; D gene ambiguous. The CDR3 sequence is 13 residues long. V was clipped by 6 bases and J by 1 base, with 10 bases between them. CDR3 bases: TGTGCCAGCAGCTTCGAAGGGTCCTACGAGCAGTACTTC. Translating it yields CASSFEGSYEQYF.

V and J are TRBV29-1 and TRBJ2-5; 7 bases are shared with TRBD2. Per the germline V gene, CDR1 is SQVTM and CDR2 is ANQGSEA. V lost 4 bases and J lost 5; bases outside the gene matches: 10. This CDR3 contains 14 residues. The CDR3 nucleotides are TGCAGCGTTGGAGAAGGGAGGGACGGGGAGACCCAGTACTTC. It translates to CSVGEGRDGETQYF.

V gene TRBV10-3 combines with J gene TRBJ2-1, with a possible D match to TRBD1 (6 bases). The CDR3 contains 15 residues. CDR1 and CDR2 (germline): ENHRY, SYGVKD. The V end was cut by 3 bases, the J end by 9 bases, with 18 bases between. As DNA, the CDR3 is TGTGCCATCAGTGATATCCTCCAGGGGTCGGGTGAGCAGTTCTTC. This encodes CAISDILQGSGEQFF.

The chain carries TRBV11-1 and TRBJ2-3, with D possibly being TRBD2 (6 bases). V was trimmed by 5 bases and J by 0 bases, leaving 15 bases between them. CDR1 and CDR2 (germline): SGHAT, FQDESV (reference sequence). This CDR3 comprises 16 residues. Written as DNA, the CDR3 is TGTGCCAGCAGCCCCATTGGGCGGGGTAGCACAGATACGCAGTATTTT. Translating gives CASSPIGRGSTDTQYF. Full variable domain (outside the CDR3, taken from reference TRBV11-1 and TRBJ2-3): EAEVAQSPRYKITEKSQAVAFWCDPISGHATLYWYRQILGQGPELLVQFQDESVVDDSQLPKDRFSAERLKGVDSTLKIQPAELGDSAMYLCASSPIGRGSTDTQYFGPGTRLTVL.

This chain uses TRBV28 with TRBJ1-3; D gene ambiguous. Germline CDR1 reads MDHEN; CDR2 reads SYDVKM. V was pared by 7 bases and J by 0 bases, with 10 bases between. The CDR3 runs 14 residues. The CDR3 here is CASKVGSSGNTIYF. The CDR3 nucleotides are TGTGCCAGCAAAGTGGGGAGCTCTGGAAACACCATATATTTT.

The J gene is TRBJ2-1, the V gene TRBV5-6; the match to TRBD2 covers 7 bases. The CDR3 sequence is 14 residues long. Germline V gene lookup returns CDR1 SGHDT and CDR2 YYEEEE. V lost 1 base, J lost 5 bases, and 3 bases stayed unmatched. The CDR3, as DNA: TGTGCCAGCAGCTTGTACGCGGGAGACAATGAGCAGTTCTTC. Its translation is CASSLYAGDNEQFF.

This clonotype was seen a few times. V gene TRBV6-1 combines with J gene TRBJ2-7, with TRBD1 identical over 9 bases. The CDR3 covers 16 residues. Per germline, CDR1 MNHNS and CDR2 SASEGT. The V segment lost 6 bases and the J segment 2 bases; nucleotides outside the gene matches: 11. The CDR3 region is CASRWGQGIDAYEQYF. Written as DNA, the CDR3 is TGTGCCAGCAGATGGGGACAGGGCATCGATGCCTACGAGCAGTACTTC.

The chain employs TRBV20-1 and TRBJ1-2, with unresolved D. The CDR3 has 11 residues. Germline values: CDR1 DFQATT, CDR2 SNEGSKA (reference sequence). V was clipped by 6 bases and J by 3 bases, with 8 bases between them. The CDR3 region is CSAVGDYGYTF. CDR3 sequence (DNA): TGCAGTGCGGTGGGAGACTATGGCTACACCTTC.

This clonotype was picked up a small number of times. The chain couples TRBV27 to TRBJ1-2; a weak D match, TRBD1 (5 bases). The V end lost 0 bases, the J end lost 5 bases, and 10 bases lay between the germline ends. Germline lookup yields CDR1 MNHEY and CDR2 SMNVEV (reference sequence). CDR3 length: 14 amino acids. The CDR3 sequence is CASSLSRATYGYTF. The DNA for the CDR3 is TGTGCCAGCAGTTTATCCAGGGCAACTTATGGCTACACCTTC.

This clonotype was seen at least ten times. Since a much larger clone is just one base distant, this may be a read error. CDR3 protein: CSASHSSGGAHEQYF. CDR3 in DNA: TGCAGTGCTAGTCACAGTAGCGGGGGGGCACATGAGCAGTACTTC. The chain combines TRBV20-1 with TRBJ2-5, with TRBD2 identical over 11 bases. The CDR3 runs 15 residues. CDR1 and CDR2 (germline): DFQATT, SNEGSKA (reference sequence). The V and J ends lost 3 bases and 11 bases, in that order; junction bases with no gene match: 14.